The source of this T cell receptor beta chain is a study of immune cell composition in non-small cell lung cancer. To note about this clone: Its antigen remains unknown.

Frozen unsorted single-cell suspensions supplied the genomic DNA. The trim removed 4 bases at V and 5 bases at J, leaving 3 bases unmatched. CDR3 length equals 13 residues. CDR1 and CDR2 (germline): SGDLS, YYNGEE. Findings and caveats of the study: Overall clonality, unlike maximal tumour-associated clone frequency, did not predict TIL reactivity. Tumour TCR-beta clonality showed no significant link to smoking pack-years. Clones >0.5% enriched in tumour were rarer in adenocarcinoma (around 33%) than squamous (roughly 75%).

Method: immunoSEQ multiplex PCR; TCRdb's copy keeps in-frame clones and lacks some. This sample carries several thousand clones, 70% of them seen once, and the ten largest clones take around 4.5%. The sample taken for sequencing was lung tumor tissue. This rearrangement joins TRBV9 to TRBJ1-1; TRBD1 matches 9 bases. The sequence was collected from a human donor with non-small cell lung cancer. CDR3 loop: CASSTGQGTEAFF. For the CDR3, the DNA is TGTGCCAGCAGCACCGGACAGGGGACTGAAGCTTTCTTT.